A single sample is the source of the 28 T cell receptor beta chains below, sequenced in a study of blood T cell repertoires in COVID-19. Clones were sequenced by immunoSEQ multiplex PCR, and TCRdb holds only the in-frame ones, with some missing. The profile shows around 230,000 clones, approximately 81% of them singletons. Sequences were obtained from peripheral blood. The receptor source for this set is an elderly woman with acute or convalescent COVID-19.

This clone appeared a few times. V gene TRBV15 combines with J gene TRBJ1-2, with a possible D match to TRBD1 (5 bases). The CDR3 spans 16 residues. Germline V gene data show CDR1 as LNHNV and CDR2 as YYDKDF (reference sequence). The V end lost 0 bases, the J end lost 7 bases, and 18 bases lay between the germline ends. CDR3 nucleotides: TGTGCCACCAGCAGAGATCTTATCCTAGGGGCTGGTGGCTACACCTTC. Protein sequence: CATSRDLILGAGGYTF.

The rearrangement links TRBV21-1 to TRBJ1-2; the tabulated D call, TRBD1, remains unverified against the DNA. TRBV21-1 corresponds to a pseudogene. The CDR3 has 17 amino acids. Written as DNA, the CDR3 is TGTGCCAGCGTAGACAGGGAAAGGGGGCTGCTCAACTATGGCTACACCTTC. Translation gives CASVDRERGLLNYGYTF.

This chain connects TRBV19 to TRBJ2-3, with D possibly TRBD1 on 7 matching bases. CDR1 LNHDA and CDR2 SQIVND come from the germline V gene (reference sequence). This CDR3 has 14 amino acids. V was pared by 3 bases and J by 5 bases, with 12 bases between. As DNA, the CDR3 is TGTGCCAGTAGTATTCAGGGGGGATTAGATACGCAGTATTTT. Translated, it gives CASSIQGGLDTQYF.

The chain combines TRBV6-5 with TRBJ2-5; 8 positions match TRBD2. The CDR3 consists of 13 residues. After removal of 6 bases from V and 3 bases from J, the junction contained 3 bases not matched to a gene. From germline, CDR1 is MNHEY and CDR2 SVGAGI. CDR3 loop: CASSGTREETQYF. DNA of the CDR3: TGTGCCAGCAGCGGGACTAGGGAAGAGACCCAGTACTTC.

The V gene is TRBV4-1, the J gene TRBJ1-4; 8 bases map to TRBD1. CDR1 MGHRA and CDR2 YSYEKL come from the germline V gene. CDR3 length equals 13 residues. V was clipped by 6 bases and J by 8 bases; unmatched bases: 5. The CDR3 bases are TGCGCCAGCAGGACAACAGGGGGGGAAAAACTGTTTTTT. Its translation: CASRTTGGEKLFF.

This rearrangement joins TRBV28 to TRBJ1-1; TRBD1 might be the D (6 bases). The V and J ends lost 6 bases and 3 bases respectively, with 20 bases between them. Germline CDR1 and CDR2: MDHEN and SYDVKM. The CDR3 sequence is 16 residues long. The CDR3 coding sequence is TGTGCCAGCAGCTCCGGGGGGGGGCGCCGCGACACTGAAGCTTTCTTT. The encoded protein is CASSSGGGRRDTEAFF.

The chain combines TRBV5-1 with TRBJ2-1, with 8 bases identical to TRBD2. CDR3 length: 16 residues. The V gene end was trimmed by 0 bases and the J gene end by 4 bases; junction bases not matched to a gene: 6. Germline values: CDR1 SGHRS, CDR2 YFSETQ. In nucleotides, the CDR3 is TGCGCCAGCAGCTTGGCCCGGGAGGGCTCTTACAATGAGCAGTTCTTC. Its translation: CASSLAREGSYNEQFF. Full variable domain (rest looked up from reference TRBV5-1 and TRBJ2-1): KAGVTQTPRYLIKTRGQQVTLSCSPISGHRSVSWYQQTPGQGLQFLFEYFSETQRNKGNFPGRFSGRQFSNSRSEMNVSTLELGDSALYLCASSLAREGSYNEQFFGPGTRLTVL.

The CDR3 region has the DNA TGTGCCAGCAGCTGGGACAGGGGAGAGTATCAGCCCCAGCATTTT. Translation gives CASSWDRGEYQPQHF. V is TRBV6-5 and J is TRBJ1-5, with TRBD1 identical over 10 bases. The CDR3 runs to 15 residues. The trim removed 6 bases at V and 5 bases at J, leaving 7 bases unmatched. Germline V gene lookup returns CDR1 MNHEY and CDR2 SVGAGI.

The V and J genes are TRBV11-2 and TRBJ2-5; 11 nucleotides line up with TRBD2. This CDR3 spans 15 amino acids. With 6 bases clipped from V and 5 bases from J, the junction kept 8 bases outside the gene matches. Germline CDR1 SGHAT, CDR2 FQNNGV. CDR3 coding DNA: TGTGCCAGCAGTGATCTAGCGGGGGGATCGGAGACCCAGTACTTC. Translated, it gives CASSDLAGGSETQYF.

This clone was picked up a small number of times. This chain joins TRBV28 and TRBJ1-5; maybe TRBD1 (5 bases). Germline assignment: CDR1 MDHEN and CDR2 SYDVKM. The CDR3 runs to 15 residues. Deletions cut 6 bases from V and 8 bases from J, with 20 bases between. The CDR3 DNA sequence: TGTGCCAGCAGCCTCGGGGGGGTCCCGAGTAAGCCCCAGCATTTT. Translated, it gives CASSLGGVPSKPQHF.

This clone was counted many times. The gene calls are TRBV19 and TRBJ1-5; possibly TRBD1 for D (6 bases). This CDR3 comprises 15 residues. Trimming stripped 5 bases from V and 2 bases from J, with 13 bases between. Germline loops: CDR1 LNHDA, CDR2 SQIVND (reference sequence). The CDR3 here is CASSSQGKGNQPQHF. CDR3 DNA sequence: TGTGCCAGTAGTTCACAGGGTAAAGGCAATCAGCCCCAGCATTTT.

J is TRBJ2-5 and V is TRBV4-1; 9 bases align to TRBD2. Germline V gene sequence: CDR1 MGHRA, CDR2 YSYEKL. The CDR3 is 16 residues long. The V gene end was trimmed by 2 bases and the J gene end by 2 bases; junction bases not matched to a gene: 6. The CDR3 is CASSQFIAGAQETQYF. For the CDR3, the DNA is TGCGCCAGCAGCCAATTCATAGCGGGAGCACAAGAGACCCAGTACTTC.

A single count supports this clone. This chain connects TRBV6-5 to TRBJ2-7; 9 nucleotides match TRBD1. Germline V gene sequence: CDR1 MNHEY, CDR2 SVGAGI. This CDR3 comprises 14 residues. After removal of 6 bases from V and 2 bases from J, the junction contained 5 bases not matched to a gene. CDR3 bases: TGTGCCAGCAGGGGACAGGGCGGCACCTACGAGCAGTACTTC. Protein: CASRGQGGTYEQYF.

The chain carries TRBV12-3 or TRBV12-4 and TRBJ2-2; maybe TRBD2 (5 bases). Trimming pared 6 bases from V and 2 bases from J, leaving 7 bases between. This CDR3 spans 13 amino acids. The CDR3: CASRDSNTGELFF. The CDR3 region has the DNA TGTGCCAGCAGGGACTCTAACACCGGGGAGCTGTTTTTT.

The rearrangement uses TRBV6-2 or TRBV6-3 and TRBJ2-1; 11 bases are shared with TRBD2. The V segment lost 2 bases and the J segment 0 bases; nucleotides outside the gene matches: 12. This CDR3 is 20 amino acids long. The germline CDR1 and CDR2 sequences are MNHEY and SVGEGT. In DNA, the CDR3 is TGTGCCAGCAGTTACCCTCGGACTAGCGGGCCTATAAGCTCCTACAATGAGCAGTTCTTC. Its translation: CASSYPRTSGPISSYNEQFF.

This chain uses TRBV6-5 with TRBJ1-2, with 10 nucleotides matching TRBD1. V was pared by 6 bases and J by 6 bases, with 7 bases of the junction left unmatched. CDR1 is MNHEY, CDR2 SVGAGI, per germline. This CDR3 comprises 14 residues. In nucleotides, the CDR3 is TGTGCCAGCAGGGGACAGGGGAAGGTGCATGGCTACACCTTC. It is translated as CASRGQGKVHGYTF.

The chain links TRBV14 to TRBJ2-3, with a weak D call TRBD2 (5 bases). CDR1 and CDR2 from the germline V gene are SGHDN and FVKESK. This CDR3 spans 15 amino acids. Trimming took off 3 bases at V and 1 base at J, with 11 bases between the two ends. The CDR3 is CASSHYGKGTDTQYF. CDR3 nucleotide sequence: TGTGCCAGCAGCCACTACGGGAAGGGCACAGATACGCAGTATTTT.

V usage is TRBV5-1 and J usage is TRBJ2-7, with TRBD1 matching 7 bases. Germline CDR1 and CDR2: SGHRS and YFSETQ. The CDR3 is 14 residues long. V gave up 2 bases and J gave up 4 bases; unmatched junction bases: 6. The CDR3 bases are TGCGCCAGCAGCTTATCGACAGGGTTTTACGAGCAGTACTTC. Translated, it gives CASSLSTGFYEQYF.

The chain joins TRBV5-1 to TRBJ2-7; no reliable D call. The germline V gene encodes CDR1 SGHRS and CDR2 YFSETQ. The CDR3 covers 16 residues. With 0 bases removed from V and 6 bases from J, the gap between germline ends came to 19 bases. CDR3 sequence reads: CASSLGGSGAIGEQYF. CDR3 sequence (DNA): TGCGCCAGCAGCTTGGGTGGGTCTGGAGCAATAGGCGAGCAGTACTTC.

V and J are TRBV7-7 and TRBJ2-7; 12 positions match TRBD2. Germline V gives CDR1 SSHAT, CDR2 FNYEAQ (reference sequence). The CDR3 has 15 residues. The J segment lost 2 bases and the V segment lost 5 bases, leaving 4 bases of the junction unmatched. The CDR3 reads CASSPGLAGTYEQYF. As DNA, the CDR3 is TGTGCCAGCAGCCCCGGACTAGCGGGGACCTACGAGCAGTACTTC.

The chain joins TRBV25-1 to TRBJ1-2, with D perhaps TRBD1 (6 bases). This CDR3 contains 15 residues. Trimming cost V 4 bases and J 1 base, with 13 bases left between them. Germline CDR1 reads MGHDK; CDR2 reads SYGVNS. For the CDR3, the DNA is TGTGCCAGCAGTGGCCTCGGGACAAATAACTATGGCTACACCTTC. Amino acid sequence: CASSGLGTNNYGYTF.

J is TRBJ2-1 and V is TRBV3-1 (or the pseudogene TRBV3-2); D is ambiguous. Germline V gene lookup returns CDR1 LGHDT and CDR2 YNNKEL (reference sequence). CDR3 size: 12 residues. Trimming removed 3 bases from V and 10 bases from J, with 10 bases in between. CDR3 coding DNA: TGTGCCAGCAGCCACCAAGCCCCCGAGCAGTTCTTC. As protein: CASSHQAPEQFF.

This chain connects TRBV18 to TRBJ1-5, with D perhaps TRBD1 (6 bases). Germline V gene data show CDR1 as KGHSH and CDR2 as LQKENI. With 5 bases removed from V and 2 bases from J, the gap between germline ends came to 10 bases. The CDR3 consists of 14 residues. CDR3 amino acids: CASSEGGGNQPQHF. The CDR3 nucleotides read TGTGCCAGCTCAGAAGGGGGAGGCAATCAGCCCCAGCATTTT.

The genes are TRBV6-2 or TRBV6-3 and TRBJ1-5, with 8 bases that match TRBD1. The V segment lost 0 bases and the J segment 2 bases; nucleotides outside the gene matches: 6. CDR1 MNHEY and CDR2 SVGEGT come from the germline V gene. This CDR3 is built from 17 residues. CDR3 sequence: CASSYSGGQGGNQPQHF. The CDR3 region has the DNA TGTGCCAGCAGTTACTCGGGTGGACAGGGTGGCAATCAGCCCCAGCATTTT.

This rearrangement joins TRBV5-8 to TRBJ1-5; D is unresolved. The germline gives CDR1 SGHTS, CDR2 YDEGEE. The CDR3 spans 17 residues. V was shortened by 6 bases and J by 1 base, with 20 bases between the two germline ends. The CDR3 loop reads CASTLREGSGSNQPQHF. The CDR3 nucleotides are TGTGCCAGCACCCTAAGAGAGGGAAGCGGAAGCAATCAGCCCCAGCATTTT.

V is TRBV11-3 and J is TRBJ1-3; D possibly corresponds to TRBD1 (5 bases). The germline V gene encodes CDR1 SGHNT and CDR2 YENEEA. CDR3 size: 17 residues. V lost 0 bases and J 2 bases, leaving 14 bases between the germline ends. The chain's CDR3 is CASSLEGLPAPGNTIYF. In nucleotides, the CDR3 is TGTGCCAGCAGCTTAGAGGGACTTCCCGCACCTGGAAACACCATATATTTT.

The chain joins TRBV4-1 to TRBJ2-3, with a possible D match to TRBD1 (6 bases). CDR1 and CDR2 from the germline V gene are MGHRA and YSYEKL. The CDR3 sequence is 17 residues long. V shed 4 bases and J shed 4 bases, with 21 bases lying between them. The chain's CDR3 is CASSRGPGTIYSDTQYF. CDR3 bases: TGCGCCAGCAGCCGGGGGCCGGGAACCATTTACTCAGATACGCAGTATTTT.

This rearrangement joins TRBV27 to TRBJ2-7; D may be TRBD1 (6 bases). This CDR3 spans 13 amino acids. V lost 6 bases and J lost 4, with 13 bases in between. In germline, CDR1 is MNHEY, CDR2 SMNVEV (reference sequence). The chain's CDR3 is CASSYMTGYEQYF. The CDR3 DNA follows: TGTGCCAGCAGCTACATGACAGGTTACGAGCAGTACTTC.